The 30 T cell receptor beta chains below were found in one sample sequenced in a study of OX40 agonist ivuxolimab in advanced cancers. The repertoire was sequenced with immunoSEQ multiplex PCR; TCRdb's copy has only in-frame clones and lacks some. Of fewer than 10,000 clones listed, about 74% are singletons. This specimen consisted of CD4+ or CD8+ T cells sorted from blood, obtained in a trial of the OX40 agonist ivuxolimab. Source of these receptors: an adult with an advanced solid tumor such as melanoma, head and neck, liver or kidney cancer.

This clone was detected once. The genes are TRBV5-1 and TRBJ2-7; a possible D gene is TRBD1 (5 bases). V was trimmed by 8 bases and J by 1 base, leaving 13 bases between them. This CDR3 spans 13 amino acids. The germline CDR1 and CDR2 sequences are SGHRS and YFSETQ. CDR3 protein: CARRQTNSYEQYF. The CDR3, as DNA: TGCGCCAGACGACAGACCAATTCCTACGAGCAGTACTTC.

The V gene is TRBV29-1, the J gene TRBJ2-3, with D unclear. From germline, CDR1 is SQVTM and CDR2 ANQGSEA. The V and J ends lost 0 bases and 6 bases respectively, with 10 bases between them. CDR3 size: 13 residues. CDR3 bases: TGCAGCGTTGAAGATCCCTTCACGGATACGCAGTATTTT. Encoded protein: CSVEDPFTDTQYF.

This rearrangement joins TRBV28 to TRBJ2-7, with D uncertain. The CDR3 has 15 amino acids. Germline V CDR1 and CDR2: MDHEN, SYDVKM. V was trimmed by 6 bases and J by 0 bases, leaving 15 bases between them. CDR3 nucleotide sequence: TGTGCCAGCAGCCCCGGTTGGGGATCCTCCTACGAGCAGTACTTC. Protein product: CASSPGWGSSYEQYF.

Here the CDR3 reads CASNRIGELFF. The CDR3 nucleotides are TGTGCCAGCAACCGGATCGGGGAGCTGTTTTTT. The V call is TRBV2, the J call TRBJ2-2, with D hard to call. The CDR3 loop spans 11 amino acids. The germline gives CDR1 SNHLY, CDR2 FYNNEI. With 7 bases removed from V and 7 bases from J, the gap between germline ends came to 7 bases.

V gene TRBV28 combines with J gene TRBJ1-2; D not certain. Germline CDR1 and CDR2: MDHEN and SYDVKM. This CDR3 comprises 13 residues. Trimming removed 5 bases from V and 1 base from J, with 8 bases in between. The CDR3 is CASSLTNNYGYTF. CDR3 nucleotide sequence: TGTGCCAGCAGTCTAACAAATAACTATGGCTACACCTTC.

The rearrangement joins TRBV11-2 to TRBJ2-3; D might be TRBD1 or TRBD2, each matching 5 bases. Trimming cost V 4 bases and J 6 bases, with 8 bases left between them. The CDR3 loop spans 12 amino acids. In germline, CDR1 is SGHAT, CDR2 FQNNGV. The CDR3 nucleotides read TGTGCCAGCAGCTCCGGGGCGGATACGCAGTATTTT. Its translation is CASSSGADTQYF.

The chain joins TRBV9 to TRBJ2-7; D is unresolved. Trimming removed 0 bases at V and 0 bases at J, with 13 bases between. This CDR3 has 16 amino acids. CDR1 is SGDLS and CDR2 is YYNGEE in the germline V gene. The CDR3 sequence is CASSVGVSSSSYEQYF. For the CDR3, the DNA is TGTGCCAGCAGCGTAGGCGTCTCGAGTAGCTCCTACGAGCAGTACTTC. Full variable domain (outside the CDR3, taken from reference TRBV9 and TRBJ2-7): DSGVTQTPKHLITATGQRVTLRCSPRSGDLSVYWYQQSLDQGLQFLIQYYNGEERAKGNILERFSAQQFPDLHSELNLSSLELGDSALYFCASSVGVSSSSYEQYFGPGTRLTVT.

The chain recombines TRBV7-9 with TRBJ1-1; possibly TRBD1 for D (5 bases). The CDR3 has 15 residues. The V gene's germline CDR1 is SEHNR and CDR2 FQNEAQ (reference sequence). Trimming shortened V by 1 base and J by 1 base, and 10 bases separated the two germline ends. DNA of the CDR3: TGTGCCAGCAGCTTAGAGGGGTTGGGGAACACTGAAGCTTTCTTT. Protein product: CASSLEGLGNTEAFF.

This chain connects TRBV28 to TRBJ1-6, with 9 bases identical to TRBD1. V shed 4 bases and J 11 bases; nucleotides not matched to a gene: 9. Germline lookup yields CDR1 MDHEN and CDR2 SYDVKM. This CDR3 spans 15 amino acids. The CDR3 coding sequence is TGTGCCAGCAGTTCCCAAACAGGGGGCAGGGCACCCCTCCACTTT. Its protein is CASSSQTGGRAPLHF.

The V call is TRBV6-5, the J call TRBJ2-3; D is undetermined. Germline CDR1 and CDR2: MNHEY and SVGAGI. V shed 0 bases and J shed 5 bases, with 12 bases lying between them. This CDR3 is 15 amino acids long. CDR3 sequence: CASSYSTFNEDTQYF. Here the CDR3 DNA reads TGTGCCAGCAGTTACTCGACCTTCAATGAAGATACGCAGTATTTT.

This chain joins TRBV28 and TRBJ2-2; D not resolved. Trimming shortened V by 3 bases and J by 1 base, and 6 bases separated the two germline ends. The CDR3 covers 14 residues. CDR1 is MDHEN, CDR2 SYDVKM, per germline. CDR3 loop: CASSFKGNTGELFF. Here the CDR3 DNA reads TGTGCCAGCAGTTTCAAAGGGAACACCGGGGAGCTGTTTTTT.

In regard to this clone: This may stem from a read error, because a much larger clone lies one nucleotide away. J is TRBJ1-5 and V is TRBV7-8; D is uncertain. The CDR3 loop spans 14 amino acids. The V end was cut by 1 base, the J end by 5 bases, with 9 bases between. CDR1 and CDR2 (germline): SGHVS, FQNEAQ. The CDR3 spells CASSLGRRDQPQHF. The CDR3 DNA sequence: TGTGCCAGCAGCTTAGGAAGGAGGGATCAGCCCCAGCATTTT. The entire variable domain, with the rest obtained from reference TRBV7-8 and TRBJ1-5, is as follows: GAGVSQSPRYKVAKRGQDVALRCDPISGHVSLFWYQQALGQGPEFLTYFQNEAQLDKSGLPSDRFFAERPEGSVSTLKIQRTQQEDSAVYLCASSLGRRDQPQHFGDGTRLSIL.

Relative to its sample, this clone is large. V usage is TRBV28 and J usage is TRBJ2-7; D not certain. Per the germline V gene, CDR1 is MDHEN and CDR2 is SYDVKM. This CDR3 is 15 amino acids long. V lost 2 bases and J lost 0, with 11 bases in between. CDR3 protein: CASSLLWPSSYEQYF. The CDR3 bases are TGTGCCAGCAGTTTACTTTGGCCGAGCTCCTACGAGCAGTACTTC.

This clone was counted between two and nine times. The chain joins TRBV15 to TRBJ1-4; D gene ambiguous. Germline CDR1 reads LNHNV; CDR2 reads YYDKDF (reference sequence). V was clipped by 5 bases and J by 6 bases, with 10 bases between them. This CDR3 is 13 amino acids long. The CDR3: CATSEPFYEKLFF. CDR3 DNA sequence: TGTGCCACCAGCGAACCATTCTATGAAAAACTGTTTTTT.

CDR3: CASRPGGQDEQYF. CDR3 nucleotides: TGTGCCAGCAGGCCAGGGGGCCAAGACGAGCAGTACTTC. The chain employs TRBV4-2 and TRBJ2-7, with TRBD1 matching 8 bases. V shed 6 bases, J shed 5 bases, and the junction held 6 bases outside the gene matches. Germline assignment: CDR1 LGHNA and CDR2 YNFKEQ. The CDR3 sequence is 13 residues long.

Comment on this clone: Compared with germline, one end of the junction differs, possibly owing to a read error. This sequence joins TRBV27 and TRBJ1-5; a weak D match, TRBD1 (5 bases). The CDR3 extends over 14 amino acids. Germline V gives CDR1 MNHEY, CDR2 SMNVEV (reference sequence). For the CDR3, the DNA is TGTGCCAGCAGAGACAGTTGGGGGAATCAGTCCCAGCATTTT. Amino acids: CASRDSWGNQSQHF.

This clone was seen a handful of times. The genes are TRBV20-1 and TRBJ2-5, with unresolved D. Deletions cut 3 bases from V and 4 bases from J, with 6 bases between. There are 11 residues in the CDR3. Germline-derived CDR1 and CDR2 are DFQATT and SNEGSKA (reference sequence). The CDR3 protein is CSASSPETQYF. The CDR3 nucleotides are TGCAGTGCTAGTAGTCCAGAGACCCAGTACTTC.

The V gene is TRBV5-6, the J gene TRBJ2-7; D gene ambiguous. The CDR3 loop spans 12 amino acids. Trimming took off 8 bases at V and 7 bases at J, with 16 bases between the two ends. CDR1 is SGHDT and CDR2 is YYEEEE in the germline V gene. The CDR3, as DNA: TGTGCCAGTAACTCCCTCGGCTCAGAGCAGTACTTC. Protein product: CASNSLGSEQYF.

The chain couples TRBV27 to TRBJ1-5; unclear D gene. CDR3 length equals 15 residues. Trimming pared 3 bases from V and 0 bases from J, leaving 9 bases between. Germline loops: CDR1 MNHEY, CDR2 SMNVEV (reference sequence). In nucleotides, the CDR3 is TGTGCCAGCAGTTTTAAAGCTTATAGCAATCAGCCCCAGCATTTT. Protein: CASSFKAYSNQPQHF.

The rearrangement joins TRBV28 to TRBJ2-1; 7 positions match TRBD2. V lost 6 bases to trimming and J lost 0 bases; unmatched junction nucleotides: 5. Germline V gives CDR1 MDHEN, CDR2 SYDVKM. The CDR3 is 15 residues long. CDR3 sequence: CASRPAGPSYNEQFF. The CDR3 nucleotides read TGTGCCAGCAGACCAGCGGGGCCCTCCTACAATGAGCAGTTCTTC.

V and J are TRBV10-3 and TRBJ2-1; no reliable D call. The CDR3 sequence is 15 residues long. Trimming shortened V by 2 bases and J by 6 bases, and 14 bases separated the two germline ends. Per the germline V gene, CDR1 is ENHRY and CDR2 is SYGVKD. This CDR3 reads CAISEVSNGANEQFF. The CDR3 nucleotides are TGTGCCATCAGTGAGGTTTCAAATGGTGCCAATGAGCAGTTCTTC.

J is TRBJ1-2 and V is TRBV27; D not certain. In germline, CDR1 is MNHEY, CDR2 SMNVEV (reference sequence). This CDR3 spans 13 amino acids. V was clipped by 5 bases and J by 7 bases, with 14 bases between them. CDR3 DNA sequence: TGTGCCAGCAGTCCGAACAGCCTTGCTGGCTACACCTTC. It is translated as CASSPNSLAGYTF.

The table lists this clone with a few counts. The V gene is TRBV7-9, the J gene TRBJ2-2, with D unclear. V gave up 7 bases and J gave up 8 bases, with 11 bases separating them. The CDR3 is made up of 12 amino acids. From germline, CDR1 is SEHNR and CDR2 FQNEAQ (reference sequence). CDR3 loop: CASTSSWGELFF. The CDR3, as DNA: TGTGCCAGCACGTCCTCTTGGGGGGAGCTGTTTTTT. Together with reference TRBV7-9 and TRBJ2-2, the CDR3 gives the full variable domain: DTGVSQNPRHKITKRGQNVTFRCDPISEHNRLYWYRQTLGQGPEFLTYFQNEAQLEKSRLLSDRFSAERPKGSFSTLEIQRTEQGDSAMYLCASTSSWGELFFGEGSRLTVL.

The chain is built from TRBV7-8 and TRBJ2-5, with D possibly being TRBD1 or TRBD2 (5 bases each). Germline CDR1 and CDR2: SGHVS and FQNEAQ. Trimming cost V 0 bases and J 0 bases, with 11 bases left between them. The CDR3 is 16 residues long. The CDR3 loop reads CASSLARGTYQETQYF. The CDR3, as DNA: TGTGCCAGCAGCTTAGCCCGAGGGACGTACCAAGAGACCCAGTACTTC.

This chain links TRBV6-1 with TRBJ2-7; TRBD2 might be the D (5 bases). This CDR3 is 12 amino acids long. Germline lookup yields CDR1 MNHNS and CDR2 SASEGT. V dropped 6 bases and J dropped 6 bases, with 12 bases sitting between them. The CDR3 coding sequence is TGTGCCAGCAGATGGACTGGCCTCGAGCAGTACTTC. It encodes CASRWTGLEQYF.

The count of this clone is one. V is TRBV7-8 and J is TRBJ2-3; 9 nucleotides line up with TRBD1. Looked up from germline, CDR1 is SGHVS and CDR2 is FQNEAQ. This CDR3 contains 14 residues. V shed 4 bases, J shed 1 base, and the junction held 0 bases outside the gene matches. This CDR3 reads CASSWTGGTDTQYF. The CDR3 nucleotides are TGTGCCAGCAGCTGGACAGGGGGCACAGATACGCAGTATTTT.

The genes are TRBV19 and TRBJ2-1, with 7 bases lining up with TRBD2. The CDR3 length is 14 residues. V shed 3 bases, J shed 7 bases, and the junction held 6 bases outside the gene matches. From germline, CDR1 is LNHDA and CDR2 SQIVND (reference sequence). The CDR3 DNA reads as TGTGCCAGTAGTATCGGGCTAGCGGTTAATGAGCAGTTCTTC. This sequence encodes CASSIGLAVNEQFF.

The J gene is TRBJ2-3, the V gene TRBV6-1; unclear D gene. Germline V CDR1 and CDR2: MNHNS, SASEGT. This CDR3 has 13 amino acids. The V end was cut by 4 bases, the J end by 6 bases, with 11 bases between. The CDR3 DNA sequence: TGTGCCAGCAGTGGGCTTTCAGTGGATACGCAGTATTTT. Protein: CASSGLSVDTQYF.

The V call is TRBV9, the J call TRBJ2-7; either TRBD1 or TRBD2 may fit D (6 bases each). CDR1 SGDLS and CDR2 YYNGEE come from the germline V gene. V lost 2 bases and J 2 bases, leaving 11 bases between the germline ends. This CDR3 spans 14 amino acids. The chain's CDR3 is CASSVEGEAYEQYF. The CDR3 bases are TGTGCCAGCAGCGTTGAGGGGGAGGCCTACGAGCAGTACTTC.

This chain uses TRBV6-5 with TRBJ2-1; no firm D call. The V and J ends lost 3 bases and 8 bases respectively, with 20 bases between them. The CDR3 consists of 16 residues. From germline, CDR1 is MNHEY and CDR2 SVGAGI. The CDR3 reads CASSYGIDTPLDEQFF. CDR3 DNA sequence: TGTGCCAGCAGTTATGGGATTGACACCCCCCTGGATGAGCAGTTCTTC.